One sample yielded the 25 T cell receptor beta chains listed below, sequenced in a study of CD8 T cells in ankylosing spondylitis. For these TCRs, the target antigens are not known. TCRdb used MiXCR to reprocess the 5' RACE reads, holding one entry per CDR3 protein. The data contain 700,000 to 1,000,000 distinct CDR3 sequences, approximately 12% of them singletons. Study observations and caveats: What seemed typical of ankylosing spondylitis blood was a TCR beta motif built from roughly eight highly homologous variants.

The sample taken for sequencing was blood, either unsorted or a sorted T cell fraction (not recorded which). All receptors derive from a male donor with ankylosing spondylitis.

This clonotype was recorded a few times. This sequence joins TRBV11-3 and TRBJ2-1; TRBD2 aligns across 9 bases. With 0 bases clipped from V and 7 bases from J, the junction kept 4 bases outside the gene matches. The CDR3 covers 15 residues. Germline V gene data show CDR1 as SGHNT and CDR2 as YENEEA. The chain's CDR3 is CASSLELAGLNEQFF. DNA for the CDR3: TGTGCCAGCAGCTTAGAGCTAGCGGGGTTGAATGAGCAGTTCTTC.

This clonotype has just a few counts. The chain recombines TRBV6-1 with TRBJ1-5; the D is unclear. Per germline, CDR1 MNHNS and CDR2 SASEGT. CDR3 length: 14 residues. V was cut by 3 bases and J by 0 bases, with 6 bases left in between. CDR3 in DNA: TGTGCCAGCAGTGACAGTAATAGCAATCAGCCCCAGCATTTT. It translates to CASSDSNSNQPQHF.

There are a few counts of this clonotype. The CDR3 loop is CASSLRLAGGGTDTQYF. CDR3 nucleotides: TGTGCCAGCTCACTCCGACTAGCGGGGGGTGGCACAGATACGCAGTATTTT. This chain connects TRBV18 to TRBJ2-3, with 13 bases aligning to TRBD2. With 4 bases clipped from V and 1 base from J, the junction kept 5 bases outside the gene matches. Per germline, CDR1 KGHSH and CDR2 LQKENI. The CDR3 covers 17 residues.

CDR3: CSARGTGGPTLYEQYF. CDR3 DNA sequence: TGCAGTGCTAGAGGGACTGGGGGCCCCACACTTTACGAGCAGTACTTC. The rearrangement joins TRBV20-1 to TRBJ2-7; weak D call: TRBD1 (6 bases). This CDR3 is built from 16 residues. Germline V CDR1 and CDR2: DFQATT, SNEGSKA (reference sequence). Trimming cost V 1 base and J 4 bases, with 20 bases left between them.

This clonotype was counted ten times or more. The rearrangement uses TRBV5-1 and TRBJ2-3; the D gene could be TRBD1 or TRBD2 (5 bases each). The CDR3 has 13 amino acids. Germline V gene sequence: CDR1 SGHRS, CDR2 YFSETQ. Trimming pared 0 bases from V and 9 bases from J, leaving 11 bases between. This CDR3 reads CASSLVRGRTQYF. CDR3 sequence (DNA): TGCGCCAGCAGCTTGGTGAGGGGAAGGACGCAGTATTTT.

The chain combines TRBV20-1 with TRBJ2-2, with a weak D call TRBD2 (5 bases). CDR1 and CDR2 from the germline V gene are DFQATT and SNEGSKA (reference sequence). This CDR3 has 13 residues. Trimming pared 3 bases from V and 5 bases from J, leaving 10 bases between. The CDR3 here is CSASKRVTGELFF. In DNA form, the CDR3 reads TGCAGTGCTAGTAAGAGGGTGACCGGGGAGCTGTTTTTT.

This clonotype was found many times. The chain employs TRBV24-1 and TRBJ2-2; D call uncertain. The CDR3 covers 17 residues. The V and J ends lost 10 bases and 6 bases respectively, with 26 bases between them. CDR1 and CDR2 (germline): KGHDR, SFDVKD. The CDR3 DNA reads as TGTGCCACGGGCCCCATTGGTTCTTCGGGTTTCGCCGGGGAGCTGTTTTTT. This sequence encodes CATGPIGSSGFAGELFF.

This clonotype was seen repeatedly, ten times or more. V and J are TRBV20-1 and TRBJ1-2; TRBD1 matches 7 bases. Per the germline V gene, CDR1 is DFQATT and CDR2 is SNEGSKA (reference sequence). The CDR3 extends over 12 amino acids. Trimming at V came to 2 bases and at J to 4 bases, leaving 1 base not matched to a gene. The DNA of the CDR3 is TGCAGTGCTAGACGACAGGGCTATGGCTACACCTTC. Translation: CSARRQGYGYTF.

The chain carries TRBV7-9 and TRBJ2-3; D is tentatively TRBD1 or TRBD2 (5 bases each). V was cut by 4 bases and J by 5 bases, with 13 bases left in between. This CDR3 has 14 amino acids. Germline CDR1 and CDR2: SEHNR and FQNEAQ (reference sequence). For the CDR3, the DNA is TGTGCCAGCAGCTGGGACCCGGACGGAGATACGCAGTATTTT. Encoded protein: CASSWDPDGDTQYF. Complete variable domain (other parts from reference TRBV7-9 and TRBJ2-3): DTGVSQNPRHKITKRGQNVTFRCDPISEHNRLYWYRQTLGQGPEFLTYFQNEAQLEKSRLLSDRFSAERPKGSFSTLEIQRTEQGDSAMYLCASSWDPDGDTQYFGPGTRLTVL.

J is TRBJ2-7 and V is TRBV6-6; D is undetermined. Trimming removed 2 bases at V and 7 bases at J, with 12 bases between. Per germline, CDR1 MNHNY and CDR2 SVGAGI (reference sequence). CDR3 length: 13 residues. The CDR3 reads CASSYRTPSEQYF. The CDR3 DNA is TGTGCCAGCAGTTACCGGACCCCCTCTGAGCAGTACTTC.

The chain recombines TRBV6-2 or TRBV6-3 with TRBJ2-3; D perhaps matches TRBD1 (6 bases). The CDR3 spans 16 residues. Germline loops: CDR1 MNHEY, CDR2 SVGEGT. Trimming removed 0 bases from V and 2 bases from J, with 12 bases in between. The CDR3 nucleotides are TGTGCCAGCAGTTACTCGCGACAGGAGTTCACAGATACGCAGTATTTT. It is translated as CASSYSRQEFTDTQYF.

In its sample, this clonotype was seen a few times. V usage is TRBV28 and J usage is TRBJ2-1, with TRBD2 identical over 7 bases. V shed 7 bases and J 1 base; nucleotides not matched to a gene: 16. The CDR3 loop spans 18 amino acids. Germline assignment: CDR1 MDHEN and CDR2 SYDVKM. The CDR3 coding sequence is TGTGCCAGCACCACGCGAGTCGGGGGGATAGGATCCTACAATGAGCAGTTCTTC. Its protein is CASTTRVGGIGSYNEQFF.

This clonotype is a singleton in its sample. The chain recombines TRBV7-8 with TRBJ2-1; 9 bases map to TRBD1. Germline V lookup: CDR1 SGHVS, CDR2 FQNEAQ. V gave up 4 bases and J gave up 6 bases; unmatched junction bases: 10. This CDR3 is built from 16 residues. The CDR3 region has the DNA TGTGCCAGCAGCTCCTCACGGGACAGGGCCTTCAATGAGCAGTTCTTC. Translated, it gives CASSSSRDRAFNEQFF.

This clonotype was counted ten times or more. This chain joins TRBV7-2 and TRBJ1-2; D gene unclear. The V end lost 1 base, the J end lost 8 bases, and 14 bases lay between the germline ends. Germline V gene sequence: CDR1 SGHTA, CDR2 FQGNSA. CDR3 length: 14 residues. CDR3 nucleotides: TGTGCCAGCAGCTTAGGTTTTTCTATTAGCGGCTACACCTTC. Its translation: CASSLGFSISGYTF.

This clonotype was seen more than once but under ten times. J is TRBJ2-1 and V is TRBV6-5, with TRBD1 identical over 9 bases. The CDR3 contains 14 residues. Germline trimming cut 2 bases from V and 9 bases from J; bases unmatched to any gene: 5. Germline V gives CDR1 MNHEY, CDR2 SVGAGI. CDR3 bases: TGTGCCAGCAGTTACGTGGGACAGGGTGGTGAGCAGTTCTTC. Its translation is CASSYVGQGGEQFF.

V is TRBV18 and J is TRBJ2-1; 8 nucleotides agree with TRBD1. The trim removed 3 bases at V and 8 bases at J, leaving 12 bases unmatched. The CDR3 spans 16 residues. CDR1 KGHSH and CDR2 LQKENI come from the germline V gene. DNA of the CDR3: TGTGCCAGCTCACCGTCCATGACCCAGGGGGCTGATGAGCAGTTCTTC. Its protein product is CASSPSMTQGADEQFF.

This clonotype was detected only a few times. CDR3 in amino acids: CASTDRGVVDTQYF. The CDR3 nucleotides read TGTGCCAGCACCGACCGAGGGGTGGTGGATACGCAGTATTTT. The chain uses TRBV7-2 and TRBJ2-3; TRBD1 or TRBD2 may be the D gene (5 bases each). Germline-derived CDR1 and CDR2 are SGHTA and FQGNSA. With 7 bases removed from V and 6 bases from J, the gap between germline ends came to 17 bases. The CDR3 contains 14 residues.

CDR3 amino acids: CASSDSGWDEAFF. The CDR3 DNA sequence: TGTGCCAGCAGCGATAGTGGGTGGGATGAAGCTTTCTTT. J is TRBJ1-1 and V is TRBV12-3 or TRBV12-4, with unresolved D. V was pared by 6 bases and J by 7 bases, with 15 bases between. The CDR3 spans 13 residues.

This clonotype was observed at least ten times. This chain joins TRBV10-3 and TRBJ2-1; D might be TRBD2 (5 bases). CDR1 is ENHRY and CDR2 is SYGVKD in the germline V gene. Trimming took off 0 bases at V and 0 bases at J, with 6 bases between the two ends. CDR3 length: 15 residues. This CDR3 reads CAISESGSSYNEQFF. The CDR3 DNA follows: TGTGCCATCAGTGAGTCAGGGAGCTCCTACAATGAGCAGTTCTTC.

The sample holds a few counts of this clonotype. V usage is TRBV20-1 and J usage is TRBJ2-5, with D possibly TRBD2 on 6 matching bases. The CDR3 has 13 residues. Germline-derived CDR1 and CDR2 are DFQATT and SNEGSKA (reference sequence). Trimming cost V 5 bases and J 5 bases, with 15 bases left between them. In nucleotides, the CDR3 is TGCAGTGCTGCCTCGGGACTCTGGGAGACCCAGTACTTC. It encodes CSAASGLWETQYF.

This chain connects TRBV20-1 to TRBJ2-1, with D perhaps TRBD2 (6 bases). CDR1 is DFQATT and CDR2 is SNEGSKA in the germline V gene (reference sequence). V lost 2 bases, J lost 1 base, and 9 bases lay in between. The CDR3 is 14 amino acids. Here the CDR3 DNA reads TGCAGTGCTAGAATCGGGGGATCCTACAATGAGCAGTTCTTC. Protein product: CSARIGGSYNEQFF.

CDR3 loop: CASKTSGASYEQYF. The CDR3 nucleotides are TGTGCCAGCAAGACTAGCGGGGCCTCCTACGAGCAGTACTTC. The gene calls are TRBV2 and TRBJ2-7, with 11 nucleotides matching TRBD2. J gave up 0 bases and V 7 bases, and 2 bases lay outside the gene matches. This CDR3 contains 14 residues. Germline CDR1 is SNHLY and CDR2 is FYNNEI. Based on the CDR3 plus reference TRBV2 and TRBJ2-7, the full variable domain is EPEVTQTPSHQVTQMGQEVILRCVPISNHLYFYWYRQILGQKVEFLVSFYNNEISEKSEIFDDQFSVERPDGSNFTLKIRSTKLEDSAMYFCASKTSGASYEQYFGPGTRLTVT.

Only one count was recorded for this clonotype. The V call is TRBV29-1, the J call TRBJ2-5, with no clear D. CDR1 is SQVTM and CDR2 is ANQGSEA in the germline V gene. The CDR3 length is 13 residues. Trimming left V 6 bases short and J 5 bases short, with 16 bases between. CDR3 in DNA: TGCAGCGTCGACACCCTCACTGCCGAGACCCAGTACTTC. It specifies CSVDTLTAETQYF.

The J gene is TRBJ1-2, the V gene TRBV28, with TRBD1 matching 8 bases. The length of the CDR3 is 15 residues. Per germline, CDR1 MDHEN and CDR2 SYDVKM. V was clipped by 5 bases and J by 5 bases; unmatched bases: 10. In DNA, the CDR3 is TGTGCCAGCAGTCCACCGGGACAGGCTGTATATGGCTACACCTTC. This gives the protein CASSPPGQAVYGYTF.

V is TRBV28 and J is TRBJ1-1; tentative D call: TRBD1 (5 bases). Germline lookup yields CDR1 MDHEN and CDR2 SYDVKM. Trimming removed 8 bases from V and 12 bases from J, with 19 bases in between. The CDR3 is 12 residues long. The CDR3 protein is CASRGEPKFPFF. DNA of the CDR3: TGTGCCAGCCGGGGGGAGCCGAAGTTCCCTTTCTTT.